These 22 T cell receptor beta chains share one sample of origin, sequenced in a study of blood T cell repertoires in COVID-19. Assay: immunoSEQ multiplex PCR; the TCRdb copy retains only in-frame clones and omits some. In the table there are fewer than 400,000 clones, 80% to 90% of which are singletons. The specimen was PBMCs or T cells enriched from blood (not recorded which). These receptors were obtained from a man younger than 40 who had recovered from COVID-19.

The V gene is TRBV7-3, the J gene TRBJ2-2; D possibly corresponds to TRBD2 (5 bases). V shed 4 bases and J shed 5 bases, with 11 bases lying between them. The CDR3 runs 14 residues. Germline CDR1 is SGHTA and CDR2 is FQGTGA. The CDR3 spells CASSSKSGTGELFF. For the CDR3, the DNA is TGTGCCAGCAGCTCAAAGTCGGGGACCGGGGAGCTGTTTTTT.

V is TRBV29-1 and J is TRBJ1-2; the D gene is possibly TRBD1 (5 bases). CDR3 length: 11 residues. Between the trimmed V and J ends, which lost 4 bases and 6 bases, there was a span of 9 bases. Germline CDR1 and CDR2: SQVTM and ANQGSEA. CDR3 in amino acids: CSVGGDNGYTF. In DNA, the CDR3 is TGCAGCGTTGGGGGGGATAATGGCTACACCTTC.

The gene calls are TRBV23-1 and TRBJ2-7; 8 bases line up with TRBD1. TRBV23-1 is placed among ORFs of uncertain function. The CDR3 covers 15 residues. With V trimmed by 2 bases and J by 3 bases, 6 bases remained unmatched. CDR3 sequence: CASSQQGAARYEQYF. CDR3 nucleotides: TGCGCCAGCAGTCAACAGGGGGCGGCGCGCTACGAGCAGTACTTC.

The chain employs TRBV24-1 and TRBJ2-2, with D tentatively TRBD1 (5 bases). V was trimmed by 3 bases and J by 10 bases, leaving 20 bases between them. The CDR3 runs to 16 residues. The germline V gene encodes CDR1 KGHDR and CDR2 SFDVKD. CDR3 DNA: TGTGCCACCAGTGATGTTCGACAGCCGCCTTTTGAGGAGCTGTTTTTT. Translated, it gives CATSDVRQPPFEELFF.

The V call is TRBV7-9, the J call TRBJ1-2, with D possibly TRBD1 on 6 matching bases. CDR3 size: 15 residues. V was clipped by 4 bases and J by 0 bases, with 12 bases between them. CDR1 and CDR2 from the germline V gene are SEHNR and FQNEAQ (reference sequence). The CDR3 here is CASSSSGATNYGYTF. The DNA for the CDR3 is TGTGCCAGCAGCTCGTCAGGGGCGACTAACTATGGCTACACCTTC. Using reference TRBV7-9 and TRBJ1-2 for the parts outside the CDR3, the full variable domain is DTGVSQNPRHKITKRGQNVTFRCDPISEHNRLYWYRQTLGQGPEFLTYFQNEAQLEKSRLLSDRFSAERPKGSFSTLEIQRTEQGDSAMYLCASSSSGATNYGYTFGSGTRLTVV.

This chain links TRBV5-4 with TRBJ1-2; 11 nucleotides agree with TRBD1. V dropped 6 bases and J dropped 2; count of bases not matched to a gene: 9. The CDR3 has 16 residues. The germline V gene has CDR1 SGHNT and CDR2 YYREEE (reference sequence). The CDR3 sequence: CASTLHGQGANYGYTF. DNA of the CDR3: TGTGCCAGCACCTTACACGGACAGGGGGCCAACTATGGCTACACCTTC.

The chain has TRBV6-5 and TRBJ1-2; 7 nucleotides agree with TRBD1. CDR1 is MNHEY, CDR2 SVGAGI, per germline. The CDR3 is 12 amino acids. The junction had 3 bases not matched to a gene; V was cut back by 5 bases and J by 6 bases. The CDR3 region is CASSTGENGYTF. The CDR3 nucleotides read TGTGCCAGCAGTACAGGGGAGAATGGCTACACCTTC.

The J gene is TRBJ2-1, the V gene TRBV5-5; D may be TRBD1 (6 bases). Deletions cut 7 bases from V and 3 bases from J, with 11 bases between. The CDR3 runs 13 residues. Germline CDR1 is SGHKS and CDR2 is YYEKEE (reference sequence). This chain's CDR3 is CASGRTDYNEQFF. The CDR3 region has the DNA TGTGCCAGCGGCCGGACAGACTACAATGAGCAGTTCTTC.

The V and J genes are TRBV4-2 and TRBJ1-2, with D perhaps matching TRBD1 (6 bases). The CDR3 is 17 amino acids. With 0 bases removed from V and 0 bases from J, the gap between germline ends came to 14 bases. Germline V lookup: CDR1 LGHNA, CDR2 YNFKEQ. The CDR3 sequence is CASSQEYGGATNYGYTF. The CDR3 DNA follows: TGTGCCAGCAGCCAAGAGTATGGGGGGGCGACTAACTATGGCTACACCTTC.

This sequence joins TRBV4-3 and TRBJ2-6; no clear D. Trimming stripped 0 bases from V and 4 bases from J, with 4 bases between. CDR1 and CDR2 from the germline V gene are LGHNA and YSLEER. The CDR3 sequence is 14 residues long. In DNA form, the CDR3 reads TGCGCCAGCAGCCAAGAGTCGGGGGCCAACGTCCTGACTTTC. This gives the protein CASSQESGANVLTF.

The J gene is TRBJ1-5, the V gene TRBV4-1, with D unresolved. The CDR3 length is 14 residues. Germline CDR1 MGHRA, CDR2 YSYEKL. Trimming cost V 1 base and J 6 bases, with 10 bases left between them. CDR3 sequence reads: CASSQGQATQPQHF. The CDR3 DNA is TGCGCCAGCAGCCAAGGGCAGGCGACTCAGCCCCAGCATTTT.

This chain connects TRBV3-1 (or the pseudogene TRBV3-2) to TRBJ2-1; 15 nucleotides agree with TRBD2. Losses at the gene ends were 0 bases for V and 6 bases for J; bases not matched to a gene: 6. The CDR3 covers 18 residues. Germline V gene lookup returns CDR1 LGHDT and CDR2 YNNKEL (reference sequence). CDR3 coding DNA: TGTGCCAGCAGCCAAGATGGGACTAGCGGGGGGCAAATCAATGAGCAGTTCTTC. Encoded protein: CASSQDGTSGGQINEQFF.

The CDR3 nucleotides read TGCAGCGTTGCCAGGGGTAACTATGGCTACACCTTC. This sequence encodes CSVARGNYGYTF. V is TRBV29-1 and J is TRBJ1-2, with D maybe TRBD1 (6 bases). Per the germline V gene, CDR1 is SQVTM and CDR2 is ANQGSEA. There are 12 residues in the CDR3. V was cut by 4 bases and J by 1 base, with 7 bases left in between.

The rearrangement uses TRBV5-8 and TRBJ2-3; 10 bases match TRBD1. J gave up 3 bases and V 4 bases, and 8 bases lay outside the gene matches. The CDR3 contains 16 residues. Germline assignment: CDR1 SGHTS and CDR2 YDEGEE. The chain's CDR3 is CASSQNPGQGTDTQYF. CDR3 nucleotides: TGTGCCAGCAGCCAAAATCCGGGACAGGGGACAGATACGCAGTATTTT.

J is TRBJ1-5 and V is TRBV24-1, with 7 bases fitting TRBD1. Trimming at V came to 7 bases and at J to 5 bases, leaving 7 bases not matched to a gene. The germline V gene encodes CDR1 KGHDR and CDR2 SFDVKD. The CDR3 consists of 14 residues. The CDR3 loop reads CATRRQGLDQPQHF. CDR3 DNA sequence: TGTGCCACCAGGAGACAGGGATTGGATCAGCCCCAGCATTTT.

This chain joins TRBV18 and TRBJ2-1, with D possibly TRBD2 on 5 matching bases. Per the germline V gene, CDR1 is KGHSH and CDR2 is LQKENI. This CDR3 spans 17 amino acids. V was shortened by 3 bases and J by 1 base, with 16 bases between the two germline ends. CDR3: CASSPPLEGQSYNEQFF. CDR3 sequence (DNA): TGTGCCAGCTCACCCCCTCTCGAGGGCCAGTCCTACAATGAGCAGTTCTTC.

In DNA, the CDR3 is TGTGCCAGCAGTCGGACAGACCTCTATGGCTACACCTTC. Translated, it gives CASSRTDLYGYTF. This chain joins TRBV5-4 and TRBJ1-2, with D possibly matching TRBD1 (6 bases). The CDR3 is 13 amino acids. V lost 5 bases to trimming and J lost 4 bases, with 12 bases between them. CDR1 is SGHNT and CDR2 is YYREEE in the germline V gene (reference sequence).

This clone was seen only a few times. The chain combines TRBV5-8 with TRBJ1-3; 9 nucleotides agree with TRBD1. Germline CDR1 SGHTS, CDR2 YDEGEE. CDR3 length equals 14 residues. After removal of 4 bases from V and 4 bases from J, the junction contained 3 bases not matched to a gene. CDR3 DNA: TGTGCCAGCAGCGGGACAGGGTCGGGAAACACCATATATTTT. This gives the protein CASSGTGSGNTIYF.

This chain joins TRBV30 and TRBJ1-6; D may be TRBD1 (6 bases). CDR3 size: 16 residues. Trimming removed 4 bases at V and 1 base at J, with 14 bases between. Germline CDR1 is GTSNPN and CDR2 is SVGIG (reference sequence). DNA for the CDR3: TGTGCCTGGACCAGACAGGCTCCGTCCTATAATTCACCCCTCCACTTT. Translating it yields CAWTRQAPSYNSPLHF.

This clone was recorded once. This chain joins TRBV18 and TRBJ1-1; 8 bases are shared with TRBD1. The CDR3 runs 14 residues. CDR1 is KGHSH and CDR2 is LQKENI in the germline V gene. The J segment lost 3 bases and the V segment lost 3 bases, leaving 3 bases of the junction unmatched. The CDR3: CASSPQGAHTEAFF. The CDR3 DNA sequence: TGTGCCAGCTCACCGCAGGGGGCTCACACTGAAGCTTTCTTT.

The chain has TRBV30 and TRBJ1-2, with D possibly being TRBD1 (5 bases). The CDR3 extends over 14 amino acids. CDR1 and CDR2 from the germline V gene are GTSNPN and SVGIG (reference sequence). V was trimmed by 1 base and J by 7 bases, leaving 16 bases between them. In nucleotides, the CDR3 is TGTGCCTGGAGTGAGGGGTTAATGGGCTCTGGCTACACCTTC. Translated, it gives CAWSEGLMGSGYTF.

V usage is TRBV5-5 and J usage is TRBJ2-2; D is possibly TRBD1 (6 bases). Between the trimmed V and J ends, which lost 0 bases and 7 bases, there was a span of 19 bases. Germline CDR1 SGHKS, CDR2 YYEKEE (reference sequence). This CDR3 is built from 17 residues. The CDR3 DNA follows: TGTGCCAGCAGCTTGGCCACGTCCTTGGGGGCAATCGGGGAGCTGTTTTTT. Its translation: CASSLATSLGAIGELFF.